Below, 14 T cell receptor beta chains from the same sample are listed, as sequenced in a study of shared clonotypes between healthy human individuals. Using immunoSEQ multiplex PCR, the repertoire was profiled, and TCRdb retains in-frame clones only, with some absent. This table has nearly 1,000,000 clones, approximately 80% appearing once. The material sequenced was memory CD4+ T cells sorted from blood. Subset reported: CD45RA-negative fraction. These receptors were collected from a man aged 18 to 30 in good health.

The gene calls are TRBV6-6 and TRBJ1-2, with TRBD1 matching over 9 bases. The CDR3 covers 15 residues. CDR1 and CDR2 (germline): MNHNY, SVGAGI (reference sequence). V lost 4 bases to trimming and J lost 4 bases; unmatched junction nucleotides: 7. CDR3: CASSLVGTGSYGYTF. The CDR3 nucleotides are TGTGCCAGCAGTTTGGTGGGGACAGGGAGCTATGGCTACACCTTC.

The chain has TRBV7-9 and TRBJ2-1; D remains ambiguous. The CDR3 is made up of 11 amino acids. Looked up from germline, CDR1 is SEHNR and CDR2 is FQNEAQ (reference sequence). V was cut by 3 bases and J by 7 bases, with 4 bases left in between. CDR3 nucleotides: TGTGCCAGCAGCTTCATTAATGAGCAGTTCTTC. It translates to CASSFINEQFF.

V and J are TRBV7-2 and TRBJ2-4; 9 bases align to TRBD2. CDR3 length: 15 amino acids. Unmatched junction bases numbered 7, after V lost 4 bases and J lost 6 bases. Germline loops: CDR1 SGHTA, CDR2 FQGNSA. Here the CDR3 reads CASSSLAGKGNIQYF. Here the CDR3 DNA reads TGTGCCAGCAGCTCTCTAGCGGGAAAGGGAAACATTCAGTACTTC.

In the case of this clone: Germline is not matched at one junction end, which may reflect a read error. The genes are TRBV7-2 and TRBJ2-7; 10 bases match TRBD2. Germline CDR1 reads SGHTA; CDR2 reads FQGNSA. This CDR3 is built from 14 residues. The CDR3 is CASSMKAASGRLGF. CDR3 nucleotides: TGTGCCAGCAGCATGAAGGCGGCTAGCGGGAGATTAGGGTTC.

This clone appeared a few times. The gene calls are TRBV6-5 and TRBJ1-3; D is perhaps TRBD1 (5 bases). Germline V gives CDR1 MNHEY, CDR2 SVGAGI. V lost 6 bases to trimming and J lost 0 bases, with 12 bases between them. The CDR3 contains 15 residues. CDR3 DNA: TGTGCCAGCAGCCTGGGACGCAACTCTGGAAACACCATATATTTT. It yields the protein CASSLGRNSGNTIYF.

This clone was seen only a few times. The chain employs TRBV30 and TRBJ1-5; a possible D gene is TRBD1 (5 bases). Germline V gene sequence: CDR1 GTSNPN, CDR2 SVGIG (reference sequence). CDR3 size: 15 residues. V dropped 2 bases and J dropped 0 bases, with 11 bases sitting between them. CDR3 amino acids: CAWSNPGPSNQPQHF. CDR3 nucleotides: TGTGCCTGGAGTAACCCGGGGCCTAGCAATCAGCCCCAGCATTTT.

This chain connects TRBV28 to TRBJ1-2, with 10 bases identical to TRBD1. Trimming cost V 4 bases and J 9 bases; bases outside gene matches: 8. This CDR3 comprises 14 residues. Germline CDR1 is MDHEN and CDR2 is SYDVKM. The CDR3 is CASSSSGTGARYTF. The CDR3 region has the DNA TGTGCCAGCAGTTCATCCGGGACAGGGGCTCGCTACACCTTC.

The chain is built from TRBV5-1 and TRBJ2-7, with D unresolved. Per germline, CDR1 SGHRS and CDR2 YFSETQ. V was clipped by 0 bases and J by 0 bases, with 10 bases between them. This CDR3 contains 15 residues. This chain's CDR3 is CASSLAQISSYEQYF. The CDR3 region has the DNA TGCGCCAGCAGCTTGGCGCAGATCAGCTCCTACGAGCAGTACTTC.

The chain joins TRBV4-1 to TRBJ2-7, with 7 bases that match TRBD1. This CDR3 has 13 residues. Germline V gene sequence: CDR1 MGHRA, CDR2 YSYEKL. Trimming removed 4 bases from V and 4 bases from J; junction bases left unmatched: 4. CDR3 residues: CASSRGQPYEQYF. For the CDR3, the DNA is TGCGCCAGCAGCCGGGGACAGCCTTACGAGCAGTACTTC.

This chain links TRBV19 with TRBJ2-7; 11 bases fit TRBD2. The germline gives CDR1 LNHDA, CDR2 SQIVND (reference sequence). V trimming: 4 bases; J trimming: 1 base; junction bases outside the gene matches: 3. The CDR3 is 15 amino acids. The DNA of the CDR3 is TGTGCCAGTAGTAGATTAGCGGGAGGGTCCTACGAGCAGTACTTC. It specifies CASSRLAGGSYEQYF.

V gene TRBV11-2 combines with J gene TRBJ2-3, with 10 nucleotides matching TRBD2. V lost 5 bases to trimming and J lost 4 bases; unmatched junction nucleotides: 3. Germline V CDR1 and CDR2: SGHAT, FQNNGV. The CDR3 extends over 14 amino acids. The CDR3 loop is CASSLGTSADTQYF. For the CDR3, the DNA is TGTGCCAGCAGCCTCGGGACTAGCGCAGATACGCAGTATTTT.

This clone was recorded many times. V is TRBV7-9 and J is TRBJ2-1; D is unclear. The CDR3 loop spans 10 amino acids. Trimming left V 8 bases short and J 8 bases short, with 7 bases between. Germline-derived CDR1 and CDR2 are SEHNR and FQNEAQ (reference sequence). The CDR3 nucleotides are TGTGCCAGCGAGGTCTATGAGCAGTTCTTC. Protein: CASEVYEQFF.

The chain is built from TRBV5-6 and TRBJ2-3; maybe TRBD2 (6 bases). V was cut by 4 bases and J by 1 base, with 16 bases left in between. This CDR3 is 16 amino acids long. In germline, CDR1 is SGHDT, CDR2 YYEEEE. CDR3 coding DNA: TGTGCCAGCAGCATGCCGCGGGGTCTCGGCACAGATACGCAGTATTTT. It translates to CASSMPRGLGTDTQYF.

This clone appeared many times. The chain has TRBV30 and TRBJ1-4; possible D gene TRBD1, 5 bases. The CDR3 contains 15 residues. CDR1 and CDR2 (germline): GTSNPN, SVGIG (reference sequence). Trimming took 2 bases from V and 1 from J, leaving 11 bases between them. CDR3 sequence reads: CAWSQGGRTNEKLFF. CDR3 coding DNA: TGTGCCTGGAGTCAGGGAGGGAGAACTAATGAAAAACTGTTTTTT.